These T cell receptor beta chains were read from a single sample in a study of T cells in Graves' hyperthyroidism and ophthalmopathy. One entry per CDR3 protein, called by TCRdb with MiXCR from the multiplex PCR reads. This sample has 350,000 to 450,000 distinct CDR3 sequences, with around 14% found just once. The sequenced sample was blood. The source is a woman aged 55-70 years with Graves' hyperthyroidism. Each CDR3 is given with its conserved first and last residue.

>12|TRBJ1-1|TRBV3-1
CASSHDYTEAFF
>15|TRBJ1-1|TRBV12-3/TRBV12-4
CASSLAGDGGTEAFF
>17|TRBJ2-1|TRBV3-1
CASSQDWGGGSLGEQFF
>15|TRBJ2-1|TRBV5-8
CASRHQSYSYNEQFF
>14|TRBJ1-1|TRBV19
CASSTSYRDTEAFF
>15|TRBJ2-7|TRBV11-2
CASSPLGPKSYEQYF
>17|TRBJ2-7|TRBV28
CASRTSRRDRETYEQYF
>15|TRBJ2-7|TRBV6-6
CASSYSPKGSYEQYF
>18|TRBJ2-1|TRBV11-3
CASSQDTKRLAGFDEQFF
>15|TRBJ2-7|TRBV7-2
CASSPSPSSLYEQYF
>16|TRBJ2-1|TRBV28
CASSLSYRPSYNEQFF
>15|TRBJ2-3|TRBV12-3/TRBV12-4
CASSTWSGYTDTQYF
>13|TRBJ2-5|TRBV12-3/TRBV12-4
CASNHHPGETQYF
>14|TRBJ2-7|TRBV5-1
CASSLGQVFGEQYF
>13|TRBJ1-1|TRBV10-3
CAIRGTGSTEAFF
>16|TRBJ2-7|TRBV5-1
CASSSTGLASSYEQYF
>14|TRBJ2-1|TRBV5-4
CASSLLSRFPEQFF
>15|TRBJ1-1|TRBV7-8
CASSLPTGALAEAFF
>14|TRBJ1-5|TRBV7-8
CASSLQTAPQPQHF
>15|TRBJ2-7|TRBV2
CASSDTGGRVYEQYF
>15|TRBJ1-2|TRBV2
CASSRQTGDYYGYTF
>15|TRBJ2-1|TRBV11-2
CAGSLAGTVYNEQFF
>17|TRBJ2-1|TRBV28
CASTTFPGLAGGNEQFF
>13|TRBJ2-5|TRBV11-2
CASSWGLGETQYF
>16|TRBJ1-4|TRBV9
CASSTQTGATNEKLFF
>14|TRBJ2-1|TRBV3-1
CASSQGTSPHEQFF
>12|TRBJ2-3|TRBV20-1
CSARKSIGTQYF
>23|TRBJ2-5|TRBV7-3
CASSLTQKTKPDRDRPTQETQYF
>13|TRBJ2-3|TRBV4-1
CASSLYPKDTQYF
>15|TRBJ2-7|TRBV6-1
CASSEGDWRDYEQYF
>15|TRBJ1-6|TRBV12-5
CASGLVSGPSSPLHF
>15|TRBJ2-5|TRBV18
CASSPGAGGQETQYF
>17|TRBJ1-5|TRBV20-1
CSARRGTGSLRGQPQHF
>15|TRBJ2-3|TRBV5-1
CASRPLTGVADTQYF